Shown below are 10 T cell receptor beta chains from a single sample sequenced in a study of glioma-infiltrating T cells after dendritic cell vaccination. Produced via immunoSEQ multiplex PCR; TCRdb's table is partial and in-frame only. The data contain about 49,000 clones, 85% of them singletons. The sequenced sample was blood, obtained before dendritic cell vaccination. These receptors were taken from a human donor with glioblastoma.

The genes are TRBV5-5 and TRBJ2-7; TRBD1 matches 8 bases. Trimming cost V 3 bases and J 5 bases; bases outside gene matches: 7. The CDR3 length is 14 residues. CDR1 is SGHKS and CDR2 is YYEKEE in the germline V gene (reference sequence). Here the CDR3 reads CASSSKATGDEQYF. CDR3 in DNA: TGTGCCAGCAGCTCCAAAGCGACAGGGGACGAGCAGTACTTC.

V gene TRBV2 combines with J gene TRBJ1-1; D remains ambiguous. Germline V CDR1 and CDR2: SNHLY, FYNNEI. The CDR3 sequence is 14 residues long. Trimming removed 10 bases from V and 0 bases from J, with 15 bases in between. The CDR3 region is CATYRDTMNTEAFF. In nucleotides, the CDR3 is TGTGCCACCTACCGTGACACAATGAACACTGAAGCTTTCTTT.

The rearrangement links TRBV5-5 to TRBJ1-5; TRBD1 aligns across 8 bases. The junction had 11 bases not matched to a gene; V was cut back by 4 bases and J by 5 bases. Germline V lookup: CDR1 SGHKS, CDR2 YYEKEE (reference sequence). The CDR3 sequence is 16 residues long. CDR3 sequence reads: CASSRADRVGHQPQHF. The CDR3 nucleotides read TGTGCCAGCAGCCGGGCGGACAGGGTGGGACATCAGCCCCAGCATTTT.

This clone was picked up a small number of times. V gene TRBV7-6 combines with J gene TRBJ2-7; TRBD1 agrees at 12 bases. This CDR3 contains 15 residues. CDR1 and CDR2 from the germline V gene are SGHVS and FNYEAQ. The ends lost 6 bases at V and 4 bases at J; junction bases unmatched: 7. The CDR3 coding sequence is TGTGCCAGCAGACTAGCGGGACAGGGGGCATACGAGCAGTACTTC. Translated, it gives CASRLAGQGAYEQYF.

CDR3 region: CASILGGVLGNGYTF. The CDR3 nucleotides read TGTGCCAGCATCCTGGGGGGGGTTTTAGGAAATGGCTACACCTTC. The chain is built from TRBV28 and TRBJ1-2, with D perhaps matching TRBD1 (5 bases). Trimming stripped 7 bases from V and 6 bases from J, with 21 bases between. CDR1 is MDHEN and CDR2 is SYDVKM in the germline V gene. The length of the CDR3 is 15 residues.

As for this clone: At one end, the junction sequence differs from germline, possibly due to a read error. The DNA for the CDR3 is TGTGCCAGCAGTTACTCCGGGAGCCCCCTATCGGTCTTC. It is translated as CASSYSGSPLSVF. This chain connects TRBV6-6 to TRBJ2-7; possibly TRBD2 for D (6 bases). The length of the CDR3 is 13 residues. From germline, CDR1 is MNHNY and CDR2 SVGAGI (reference sequence).

The rearrangement joins TRBV7-2 to TRBJ2-1; D perhaps matches TRBD2 (5 bases). Germline assignment: CDR1 SGHTA and CDR2 FQGNSA. Trimming removed 1 base at V and 7 bases at J, with 14 bases between. There are 15 residues in the CDR3. CDR3: CASSLGLGGRNEQFF. The CDR3 DNA sequence: TGTGCCAGCAGCTTAGGGCTAGGAGGTAGGAATGAGCAGTTCTTC.

This chain joins TRBV19 and TRBJ1-3; D gene ambiguous. The CDR3 is 14 amino acids. V was trimmed by 4 bases and J by 8 bases, leaving 15 bases between them. Germline V gene data show CDR1 as LNHDA and CDR2 as SQIVND (reference sequence). CDR3 sequence reads: CASSTRTLMDTIYF. As DNA, the CDR3 is TGTGCCAGTAGTACCCGAACACTAATGGACACCATATATTTT.

J is TRBJ1-2 and V is TRBV29-1; TRBD1 agrees at 7 bases. This CDR3 contains 13 residues. The germline V gene encodes CDR1 SQVTM and CDR2 ANQGSEA. V gave up 4 bases and J gave up 7 bases; unmatched junction bases: 9. Written as DNA, the CDR3 is TGCAGCGTTGGGAAACAGGGGTTGGGTGGCTACACCTTC. It codes for CSVGKQGLGGYTF.

This chain uses TRBV19 with TRBJ1-4, with D uncertain. Germline V gives CDR1 LNHDA, CDR2 SQIVND (reference sequence). The CDR3 sequence is 14 residues long. The V end lost 4 bases, the J end lost 8 bases, and 14 bases lay between the germline ends. CDR3 nucleotides: TGTGCCAGTAGTAGACGGGAGGGCGGCGAAAAACTGTTTTTT. Encoded protein: CASSRREGGEKLFF.